This TCR beta chain was identified in a study of blood T cell repertoires in COVID-19. Study summary: Acute and convalescent COVID-19 specimens originated in the United States, Italy and Spain. Sources were T cells, B-cell-depleted T cells, or PBMCs; the material itself was cDNA or gDNA.

This CDR3 contains 16 residues. In germline, CDR1 is SEHNR, CDR2 FQNEAQ (reference sequence). V lost 1 base to trimming and J lost 1 base, with 12 bases between them. Per the original methods: Amplifying reference gene primers gave estimates of nucleated cell counts. Sequencing was performed with immunoSEQ multiplex PCR; in TCRdb, only in-frame clones are kept and a portion is missing. Clone size and the V and J calls come from that table; the DNA yielded D and trimming. The profile shows approximately 110,000 clones, about three quarters of them singletons. This clone was detected only once. The sequenced material came from peripheral blood. The source of this sequence is a woman in her sixties or seventies with acute or convalescent COVID-19. This chain links TRBV7-9 with TRBJ2-3; possibly TRBD2 for D (5 bases). The chain's CDR3 is CASSLVRGWGTDTQYF. The DNA of the CDR3 is TGTGCCAGCAGCTTAGTCCGGGGATGGGGCACAGATACGCAGTATTTT.